This T cell receptor (beta chain) came from a study of shared clonotypes between healthy human individuals. V gave up 8 bases and J gave up 0 bases, with 8 bases separating them. The CDR3 has 13 amino acids. Germline CDR1 LNHDA, CDR2 SQIVND (reference sequence). This table comes from immunoSEQ multiplex PCR, and its TCRdb copy is limited to in-frame clones, with some not included. The sample has roughly 1,600,000 clones, just under 99% seen once; the top ten hold about 0.35%. This TCR was sampled from a man younger than 45 in good health. Sequenced material: naive CD4+ T cells sorted from blood. Specified subset: CD45RA+ positively selected. The chain joins TRBV19 to TRBJ1-5; the D is unclear. The CDR3 DNA sequence: TGTGCCAGTGCCACACTTAGCAATCAGCCCCAGCATTTT. Amino acids: CASATLSNQPQHF.